These 10 T cell receptor beta chains came from one sample sequenced in a study of spatial heterogeneity in lung cancer. TCRdb processed the 5' RACE reads anew with MiXCR; each CDR3 protein has one entry. Of 60,000 to 65,000 distinct CDR3 sequences in the sample, approximately 8.9% were seen once. Time point in this sample: sample taken at primary tumor resection. TCRs were sequenced from unsorted whole RNA of tumor, nontumor lung or PBMC. Source: PBMCs, taken at surgery. Receptors originate from a female donor with early-stage non-small cell lung cancer.

This clonotype was counted many times. J is TRBJ2-5 and V is TRBV6-2 or TRBV6-3; D gene unclear. CDR3 length equals 15 residues. Germline assignment: CDR1 MNHEY and CDR2 SVGEGT. The V and J ends lost 2 bases and 4 bases respectively, with 14 bases between them. The CDR3 here is CASSYVLQMRETQYF. In DNA form, the CDR3 reads TGTGCCAGCAGTTACGTCCTGCAGATGCGAGAGACCCAGTACTTC.

V usage is TRBV9 and J usage is TRBJ2-7, with 8 bases fitting TRBD1. This CDR3 is built from 13 residues. Germline CDR1 is SGDLS and CDR2 is YYNGEE. The V gene end was trimmed by 3 bases and the J gene end by 7 bases; junction bases not matched to a gene: 6. CDR3 coding DNA: TGTGCCAGCAGCGCAGGACAGGGCGGTGAGCAGTACTTC. It yields the protein CASSAGQGGEQYF.

The chain joins TRBV9 to TRBJ2-1; D assignment may be TRBD1 or TRBD2 (5 bases each). The length of the CDR3 is 15 residues. V was clipped by 2 bases and J by 9 bases, with 18 bases between them. Germline-derived CDR1 and CDR2 are SGDLS and YYNGEE. The CDR3 loop reads CASSVREAPRGEQFF. CDR3 nucleotide sequence: TGTGCCAGCAGCGTCCGCGAAGCCCCGAGGGGTGAGCAGTTCTTC.

The gene calls are TRBV24-1 and TRBJ2-7; TRBD2 matches at 8 bases. Trimming at V came to 4 bases and at J to 3 bases, leaving 7 bases not matched to a gene. Germline V gene sequence: CDR1 KGHDR, CDR2 SFDVKD. This CDR3 contains 15 residues. CDR3 coding DNA: TGTGCCACCAGTGAGCCACTAGCGGACTACTACGAGCAGTACTTC. Translated: CATSEPLADYYEQYF.

The gene calls are TRBV27 and TRBJ1-1; the match to TRBD1 covers 7 bases. Germline loops: CDR1 MNHEY, CDR2 SMNVEV (reference sequence). The CDR3 sequence is 14 residues long. Unmatched junction bases numbered 4, after V lost 2 bases and J lost 4 bases. CDR3 in amino acids: CASSLRQGSTEAFF. The CDR3 DNA sequence: TGTGCCAGCAGTTTAAGACAGGGCAGCACTGAAGCTTTCTTT.

This clonotype showed up many times. The CDR3 DNA follows: TGTGCCAGCAGTTTCAGGGGAGGCAGGGCCCTCCGAGTGACCTACAATGAGCAGTTCTTC. This sequence encodes CASSFRGGRALRVTYNEQFF. V is TRBV27 and J is TRBJ2-1; D may correspond to TRBD1 or TRBD2 (6 bases each). Germline V gene data show CDR1 as MNHEY and CDR2 as SMNVEV (reference sequence). V was shortened by 3 bases and J by 2 bases, with 26 bases between the two germline ends. This CDR3 is built from 20 residues.

Many counts were recorded for this clonotype. This chain joins TRBV28 and TRBJ1-2, with D perhaps matching TRBD1 (5 bases). The CDR3 length is 12 residues. V lost 6 bases and J lost 4, with 9 bases in between. Germline V gene data show CDR1 as MDHEN and CDR2 as SYDVKM. The CDR3: CASRGGTYGYTF. CDR3 bases: TGTGCCAGCAGGGGAGGGACCTATGGCTACACCTTC.

This clonotype was observed a handful of times. The chain is built from TRBV6-5 and TRBJ1-1; 10 bases are shared with TRBD1. This CDR3 comprises 16 residues. With V trimmed by 6 bases and J by 3 bases, 10 bases remained unmatched. Per germline, CDR1 MNHEY and CDR2 SVGAGI. CDR3 amino acids: CASRRGQGRTYTEAFF. The CDR3 bases are TGTGCCAGCAGGAGGGGACAGGGGAGGACCTACACTGAAGCTTTCTTT.

Sample share makes this clonotype medium-sized. This chain connects TRBV7-9 to TRBJ1-1; D gene uncertain. V was cut by 6 bases and J by 6 bases, with 11 bases left in between. Per germline, CDR1 SEHNR and CDR2 FQNEAQ (reference sequence). The CDR3 extends over 12 amino acids. CDR3 sequence reads: CASSYLAAEAFF. CDR3 coding DNA: TGTGCCAGCAGTTACCTTGCGGCTGAAGCTTTCTTT.

This clonotype was seen repeatedly, ten times or more. The V and J genes are TRBV28 and TRBJ1-6, with a possible D match to TRBD1 (5 bases). Per germline, CDR1 MDHEN and CDR2 SYDVKM. The CDR3 covers 12 residues. Deletions cut 6 bases from V and 9 bases from J, with 9 bases between. This CDR3 is CASREGTSPLHF. The CDR3 nucleotides are TGTGCCAGCAGAGAGGGGACTTCACCCCTCCACTTT.